The clone carrying this T cell receptor (beta chain) was counted a single time. No antigen is known for it. Assay: immunoSEQ multiplex PCR; the TCRdb copy retains only in-frame clones and omits some. The sample lists roughly 62,000 clones; 91% were seen once. This record belongs to a study of cytomegalovirus exposure and HLA in healthy donors. The donors belonged to the approximately 130-subject validation cohort, separate from the roughly 650-subject first cohort. Trimming at V came to 1 base and at J to 4 bases, leaving 2 bases not matched to a gene. The CDR3 has 15 amino acids. The germline CDR1 and CDR2 sequences are SGHNT and YYREEE (reference sequence). Findings of the study overall: First-cohort TCR clusters tended to co-occur in the 95 to 150 validation repertoires, a later analysis found. There were some public TCRs occurring in many donors, but most TCR sequences were rare.

The source of this sequence is a woman aged 25-40 years in good health and CMV-seronegative. The V gene is TRBV5-4, the J gene TRBJ2-1, with 10 positions matching TRBD2. Material: PBMCs. The CDR3 bases are TGTGCCAGCAGCTTGCGGACTAGCGGATACAATGAGCAGTTCTTC. Protein: CASSLRTSGYNEQFF.